The present T cell receptor (beta chain) was sequenced within a study of shared clonotypes between healthy human individuals. Germline-derived CDR1 and CDR2 are LNHDA and SQIVND (reference sequence). This CDR3 has 16 residues. V was pared by 3 bases and J by 0 bases, with 12 bases between. The unsorted PBMC sample used ten immunoSEQ deep assay plates. TCRdb's copy holds only in-frame clones and misses some; the assay was immunoSEQ multiplex PCR. Counted here are around 500,000 clones, 81% occurring once; the ten biggest clones make up over 9.5%. The chain employs TRBV19 and TRBJ1-5, with D perhaps matching TRBD1 (5 bases). Sequenced input: PBMCs. The TCR comes from a woman aged 40 to 50 in good health. Some clones in this sample may be carry-over from other donors' samples. In DNA form, the CDR3 reads TGTGCCAGTAGTATCGGGGGAGGATATAGCAATCAGCCCCAGCATTTT. Amino acid sequence: CASSIGGGYSNQPQHF.